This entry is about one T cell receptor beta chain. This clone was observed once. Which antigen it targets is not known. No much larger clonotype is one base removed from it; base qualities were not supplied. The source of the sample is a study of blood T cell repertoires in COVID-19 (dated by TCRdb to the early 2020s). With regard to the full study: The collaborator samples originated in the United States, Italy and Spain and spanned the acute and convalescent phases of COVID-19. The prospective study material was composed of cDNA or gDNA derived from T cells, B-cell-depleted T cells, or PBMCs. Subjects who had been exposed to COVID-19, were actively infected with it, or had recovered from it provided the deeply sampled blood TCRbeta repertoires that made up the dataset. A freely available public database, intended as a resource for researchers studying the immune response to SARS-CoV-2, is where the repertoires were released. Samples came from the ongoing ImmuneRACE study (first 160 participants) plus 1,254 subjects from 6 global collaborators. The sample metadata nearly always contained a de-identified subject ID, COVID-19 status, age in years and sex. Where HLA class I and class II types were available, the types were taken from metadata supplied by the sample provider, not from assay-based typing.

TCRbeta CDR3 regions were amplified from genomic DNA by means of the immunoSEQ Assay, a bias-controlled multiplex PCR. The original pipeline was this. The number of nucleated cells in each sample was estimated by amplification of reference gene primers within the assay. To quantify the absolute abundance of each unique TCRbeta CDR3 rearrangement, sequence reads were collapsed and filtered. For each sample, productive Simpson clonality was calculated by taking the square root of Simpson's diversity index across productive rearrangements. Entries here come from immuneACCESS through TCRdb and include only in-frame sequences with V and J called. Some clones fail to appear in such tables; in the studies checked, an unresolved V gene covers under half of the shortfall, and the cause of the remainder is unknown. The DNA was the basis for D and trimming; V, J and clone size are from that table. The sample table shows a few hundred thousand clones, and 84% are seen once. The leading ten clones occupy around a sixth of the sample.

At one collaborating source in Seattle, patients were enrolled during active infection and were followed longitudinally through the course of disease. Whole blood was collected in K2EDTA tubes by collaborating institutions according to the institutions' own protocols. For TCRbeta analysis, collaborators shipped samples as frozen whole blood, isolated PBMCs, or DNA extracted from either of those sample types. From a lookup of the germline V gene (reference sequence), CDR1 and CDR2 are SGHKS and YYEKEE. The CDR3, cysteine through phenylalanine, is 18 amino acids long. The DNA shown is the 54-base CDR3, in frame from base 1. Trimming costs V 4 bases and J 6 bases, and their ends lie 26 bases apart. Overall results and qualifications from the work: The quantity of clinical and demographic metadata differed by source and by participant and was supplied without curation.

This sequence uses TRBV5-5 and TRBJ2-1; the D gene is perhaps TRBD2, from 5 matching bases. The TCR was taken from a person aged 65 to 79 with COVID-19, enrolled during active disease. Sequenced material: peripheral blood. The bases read TGTGCCAGCAGCCCACTGTTCCGGGATCGAGTTAGTCCCAATGAGCAGTTCTTC. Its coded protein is CASSPLFRDRVSPNEQFF.